Below, 17 T cell receptor beta chains from the same sample are listed, as sequenced in a study of OX40 agonist ivuxolimab in advanced cancers. This table comes from immunoSEQ multiplex PCR, and its TCRdb copy is limited to in-frame clones, with some not included. This sample has 53,000 or so clones, with less than 85% found just once. The material was CD4+ or CD8+ T cells sorted from blood, obtained in a trial of the OX40 agonist ivuxolimab. These receptors all stem from an adult with an advanced solid tumor such as melanoma, head and neck, liver or kidney cancer.

The chain is built from TRBV15 and TRBJ2-6; tentative D call: TRBD2 (5 bases). V lost 2 bases to trimming and J lost 2 bases, with 10 bases between them. The CDR3 runs to 16 residues. Germline values: CDR1 LNHNV, CDR2 YYDKDF (reference sequence). For the CDR3, the DNA is TGTGCCACCAGCAGACTCCGGGGAACTGGGGCCAACGTCCTGACTTTC. Protein product: CATSRLRGTGANVLTF. The variable domain in full, with the rest retrieved from reference TRBV15 and TRBJ2-6, is DAMVIQNPRYQVTQFGKPVTLSCSQTLNHNVMYWYQQKSSQAPKLLFHYYDKDFNNEADTPDNFQSRRPNTSFCFLDIRSPGLGDTAMYLCATSRLRGTGANVLTFGAGSRLTVL.

This chain uses TRBV6-1 with TRBJ2-7; D gene unclear. The CDR3 length is 11 residues. CDR1 and CDR2 (germline): MNHNS, SASEGT. Trimming removed 7 bases from V and 12 bases from J, with 16 bases in between. The CDR3 nucleotides read TGTGCCAGCACAGTCCCTCGAGCAGTGTACTTC. Residues: CASTVPRAVYF.

This clone was observed a single time. V usage is TRBV28 and J usage is TRBJ2-3; 9 nucleotides align to TRBD1. The CDR3 loop spans 16 amino acids. Germline CDR1 MDHEN, CDR2 SYDVKM. V was pared by 3 bases and J by 6 bases, with 10 bases of the junction left unmatched. The CDR3 DNA reads TGTGCCAGCAGTTTCATTTCGGGACAGGGTAGGGATACGCAGTATTTT. Amino acids: CASSFISGQGRDTQYF. The full variable domain, in which reference TRBV28 and TRBJ2-3 provide the parts outside the CDR3, is DVKVTQSSRYLVKRTGEKVFLECVQDMDHENMFWYRQDPGLGLRLIYFSYDVKMKEKGDIPEGYSVSREKKERFSLILESASTNQTSMYLCASSFISGQGRDTQYFGPGTRLTVL.

A single count supports this clone. The CDR3 is CASSPTPGQGVQSYNEQFF. The CDR3 DNA sequence: TGTGCCAGCTCACCCACTCCGGGACAGGGGGTGCAGTCCTACAATGAGCAGTTCTTC. The chain is built from TRBV18 and TRBJ2-1, with 11 bases aligning to TRBD1. The germline V gene encodes CDR1 KGHSH and CDR2 LQKENI. The CDR3 has 19 residues. The V gene end was trimmed by 3 bases and the J gene end by 1 base; junction bases not matched to a gene: 11.

The rearrangement uses TRBV30 and TRBJ2-7; 7 nucleotides match TRBD1. In germline, CDR1 is GTSNPN, CDR2 SVGIG (reference sequence). The CDR3 sequence is 14 residues long. The junction had 7 bases not matched to a gene; V was cut back by 3 bases and J by 2 bases. The CDR3 nucleotides read TGTGCCTGGAGCCCTGGACAGGCCCCCTACGAGCAGTACTTC. Protein: CAWSPGQAPYEQYF.

The chain carries TRBV5-4 and TRBJ2-6, with D unresolved. Germline V gene sequence: CDR1 SGHNT, CDR2 YYREEE (reference sequence). CDR3 length: 14 amino acids. V gave up 3 bases and J gave up 4 bases, with 8 bases separating them. CDR3 in DNA: TGTGCCAGCAGCTCCCCGGGCGGGGCCAACGTCCTGACTTTC. Translation: CASSSPGGANVLTF.

The CDR3 nucleotides read TGTGCCAGCAGTTTATCTTTTGCTCAGCCCCAGCATTTT. It yields the protein CASSLSFAQPQHF. V and J are TRBV27 and TRBJ1-5; D is undetermined. Per the germline V gene, CDR1 is MNHEY and CDR2 is SMNVEV (reference sequence). The CDR3 is 13 residues long. V was shortened by 0 bases and J by 6 bases, with 6 bases between the two germline ends.

The chain couples TRBV6-1 to TRBJ2-7; D unresolved. The germline V and J ends were trimmed by 2 bases and 5 bases, with 7 bases remaining between them. From germline, CDR1 is MNHNS and CDR2 SASEGT. This CDR3 is built from 12 residues. The DNA for the CDR3 is TGTGCCAGCAGTGAATTTGGGGACGAGCAGTACTTC. The encoded protein is CASSEFGDEQYF.

V is TRBV6-4 and J is TRBJ1-5, with D tentatively TRBD1 (5 bases). The germline V gene encodes CDR1 MRHNA and CDR2 SNTAGT. Between the trimmed V and J ends, which lost 8 bases and 0 bases, there was a span of 14 bases. This CDR3 has 15 residues. In DNA form, the CDR3 reads TGTGCCAGCCCCTTAACAGGATATAGCAATCAGCCCCAGCATTTT. Translating it yields CASPLTGYSNQPQHF.

This clone ranks as medium-sized. J is TRBJ1-3 and V is TRBV2; D not certain. The CDR3 runs to 14 residues. CDR1 and CDR2 (germline): SNHLY, FYNNEI. V gave up 9 bases and J gave up 0 bases, with 12 bases separating them. CDR3 protein: CASRFSSSGNTIYF. The CDR3, as DNA: TGTGCCAGTCGATTCAGCAGCTCTGGAAACACCATATATTTT.

The chain joins TRBV6-5 to TRBJ2-7; 10 bases are a match to TRBD1. The CDR3 is 15 residues long. The J segment lost 3 bases and the V segment lost 7 bases, leaving 9 bases of the junction unmatched. Germline V lookup: CDR1 MNHEY, CDR2 SVGAGI. The CDR3 spells CASIGGGTGDYEQYF. CDR3 nucleotide sequence: TGTGCCAGCATCGGCGGGGGGACAGGGGACTACGAGCAGTACTTC.

V is TRBV23-1 and J is TRBJ2-1; possibly TRBD2 for D (5 bases). TRBV23-1 is placed among ORFs of uncertain function. This CDR3 is 14 amino acids long. V lost 6 bases to trimming and J lost 0 bases, with 9 bases between them. The CDR3 reads CASRAVSSYNEQFF. CDR3 nucleotides: TGCGCCAGCAGAGCGGTGAGCTCCTACAATGAGCAGTTCTTC.

V and J are TRBV15 and TRBJ1-4, with D possibly matching TRBD1 (5 bases). The CDR3 is made up of 15 amino acids. The V gene's germline CDR1 is LNHNV and CDR2 YYDKDF (reference sequence). V shed 0 bases and J shed 6 bases, with 11 bases lying between them. For the CDR3, the DNA is TGTGCCACCAGCAGAGATCAGGGTGGGGATGAAAAACTGTTTTTT. Protein product: CATSRDQGGDEKLFF.

The chain is built from TRBV11-2 and TRBJ1-6; D perhaps matches TRBD1 (5 bases). This CDR3 has 14 residues. CDR1 and CDR2 (germline): SGHAT, FQNNGV. Trimming pared 0 bases from V and 10 bases from J, leaving 10 bases between. The CDR3, as DNA: TGTGCCAGCAGCTTAGACAGGGCTCGGTCACCCCTCCACTTT. Its protein product is CASSLDRARSPLHF. Full variable domain (outside the CDR3, taken from reference TRBV11-2 and TRBJ1-6): EAGVAQSPRYKIIEKRQSVAFWCNPISGHATLYWYQQILGQGPKLLIQFQNNGVVDDSQLPKDRFSAERLKGVDSTLKIQPAKLEDSAVYLCASSLDRARSPLHFGNGTRLTVT.

This clone is a singleton in its sample. V gene TRBV5-1 combines with J gene TRBJ1-1; D gene unclear. V lost 4 bases to trimming and J lost 0 bases, with 7 bases between them. The germline gives CDR1 SGHRS, CDR2 YFSETQ. The CDR3 is 13 residues long. Here the CDR3 DNA reads TGCGCCAGCAGCCCCGAAATGAACACTGAAGCTTTCTTT. This gives the protein CASSPEMNTEAFF.

The V call is TRBV5-4, the J call TRBJ2-3; weak D call: TRBD1 (5 bases). The germline V and J ends were trimmed by 4 bases and 2 bases, with 14 bases remaining between them. CDR1 is SGHNT, CDR2 YYREEE, per germline (reference sequence). CDR3 length: 15 residues. CDR3 residues: CASSVDTTATDTQYF. CDR3 DNA: TGTGCCAGCAGCGTGGACACAACCGCCACAGATACGCAGTATTTT.

The V call is TRBV5-8, the J call TRBJ1-5; TRBD1 matches 12 bases. J was trimmed by 5 bases and V by 0 bases; bases with no gene match: 6. The CDR3 length is 17 residues. Germline V lookup: CDR1 SGHTS, CDR2 YDEGEE. The CDR3 reads CASSLAAGQGADQPQHF. CDR3 in DNA: TGTGCCAGCAGCTTGGCGGCGGGACAGGGGGCCGATCAGCCCCAGCATTTT.